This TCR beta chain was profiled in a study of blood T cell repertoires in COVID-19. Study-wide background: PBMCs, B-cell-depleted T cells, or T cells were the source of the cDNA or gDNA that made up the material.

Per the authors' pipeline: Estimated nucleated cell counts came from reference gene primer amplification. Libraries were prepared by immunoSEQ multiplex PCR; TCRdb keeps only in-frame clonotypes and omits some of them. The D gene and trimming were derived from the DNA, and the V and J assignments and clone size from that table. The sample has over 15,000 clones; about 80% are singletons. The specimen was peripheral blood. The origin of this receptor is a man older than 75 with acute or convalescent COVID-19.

CDR3 nucleotides: TGTGCCAGCAGCTCCCGACAGGGGTCCTACACTGAAGCTTTCTTT. This translates into CASSSRQGSYTEAFF. The chain couples TRBV7-2 to TRBJ1-1; 8 positions agree with TRBD1. The CDR3 is 15 residues long. CDR1 is SGHTA, CDR2 FQGNSA, per germline. With 4 bases clipped from V and 3 bases from J, the junction kept 7 bases outside the gene matches.